These 7 T cell receptor beta chains were sequenced from one sample in a study of cytomegalovirus exposure and HLA in healthy donors. With 60 Vbeta and 13 Jbeta primers, the PCR was carried out. TCRdb keeps only in-frame clones here, not all; method: immunoSEQ multiplex PCR. The sample has under 65,000 clones. Sequenced: PBMCs. These receptors all stem from a woman in her 30s in good health and CMV-seropositive.

The genes are TRBV11-3 and TRBJ2-5; D is ambiguous. The CDR3 is 11 residues long. The V end lost 7 bases, the J end lost 3 bases, and 6 bases lay between the germline ends. The germline gives CDR1 SGHNT, CDR2 YENEEA. CDR3 nucleotide sequence: TGTGCCAGCAAGAGTAAAGAGACCCAGTACTTC. Its translation is CASKSKETQYF. Full variable domain (remainder filled in from reference TRBV11-3 and TRBJ2-5): EAGVVQSPRYKIIEKKQPVAFWCNPISGHNTLYWYLQNLGQGPELLIRYENEEAVDDSQLPKDRFSAERLKGVDSTLKIQPAELGDSAVYLCASKSKETQYFGPGTRLLVL.

The chain combines TRBV9 with TRBJ2-1; TRBD1 aligns across 11 bases. Trimming cost V 3 bases and J 7 bases; bases outside gene matches: 3. The V gene's germline CDR1 is SGDLS and CDR2 YYNGEE. The CDR3 has 14 amino acids. CDR3 region: CASSAGQGANEQFF. CDR3 sequence (DNA): TGTGCCAGCAGCGCCGGACAGGGGGCAAATGAGCAGTTCTTC. Complete variable domain (other parts from reference TRBV9 and TRBJ2-1): DSGVTQTPKHLITATGQRVTLRCSPRSGDLSVYWYQQSLDQGLQFLIQYYNGEERAKGNILERFSAQQFPDLHSELNLSSLELGDSALYFCASSAGQGANEQFFGPGTRLTVL.

This chain links TRBV18 with TRBJ2-3, with D possibly being TRBD1 (5 bases). In germline, CDR1 is KGHSH, CDR2 LQKENI. V lost 2 bases and J lost 1, with 16 bases in between. The CDR3 has 17 residues. The CDR3 nucleotides are TGTGCCAGCTCACCAAGGGCTTCCAGGGTAGGCACAGATACGCAGTATTTT. This encodes CASSPRASRVGTDTQYF.

The chain links TRBV5-4 to TRBJ2-3, with TRBD2 matching 8 bases. Germline V gene sequence: CDR1 SGHNT, CDR2 YYREEE (reference sequence). V gave up 4 bases and J gave up 2 bases; unmatched junction bases: 6. CDR3 length: 15 amino acids. Here the CDR3 reads CASSPSGSFTDTQYF. Written as DNA, the CDR3 is TGTGCCAGCAGCCCGAGCGGGAGCTTCACAGATACGCAGTATTTT.

A remark on this clone: Germline is not matched at one junction end, which may reflect a read error. V and J are TRBV19 and TRBJ2-1, with D possibly matching TRBD1 (5 bases). CDR3 length: 16 residues. Per the germline V gene, CDR1 is LNHDA and CDR2 is SQIVND (reference sequence). The CDR3 DNA is TGTGCCAGTCAAGACCAGGGCCGGAGCTCCGACAATGAGCAGTTCTTC. This encodes CASQDQGRSSDNEQFF.

V usage is TRBV5-4 and J usage is TRBJ2-2; 9 nucleotides match TRBD1. Germline V lookup: CDR1 SGHNT, CDR2 YYREEE (reference sequence). The junction had 10 bases not matched to a gene; V was cut back by 4 bases and J by 6 bases. The CDR3 totals 16 residues. The CDR3 bases are TGTGCCAGCAGCCGAGGACAGGGGCTCATCGCCGGGGAGCTGTTTTTT. The encoded protein is CASSRGQGLIAGELFF. Based on the CDR3 plus reference TRBV5-4 and TRBJ2-2, the full variable domain is ETGVTQSPTHLIKTRGQQVTLRCSSQSGHNTVSWYQQALGQGPQFIFQYYREEENGRGNFPPRFSGLQFPNYSSELNVNALELDDSALYLCASSRGQGLIAGELFFGEGSRLTVL.

J is TRBJ1-5 and V is TRBV25-1; D ambiguous. V was shortened by 1 base and J by 7 bases, with 8 bases between the two germline ends. Germline V lookup: CDR1 MGHDK, CDR2 SYGVNS. CDR3 length: 13 residues. CDR3 amino acids: CASSESGWQPQHF. The CDR3 coding sequence is TGTGCCAGCAGTGAATCGGGGTGGCAGCCCCAGCATTTT.